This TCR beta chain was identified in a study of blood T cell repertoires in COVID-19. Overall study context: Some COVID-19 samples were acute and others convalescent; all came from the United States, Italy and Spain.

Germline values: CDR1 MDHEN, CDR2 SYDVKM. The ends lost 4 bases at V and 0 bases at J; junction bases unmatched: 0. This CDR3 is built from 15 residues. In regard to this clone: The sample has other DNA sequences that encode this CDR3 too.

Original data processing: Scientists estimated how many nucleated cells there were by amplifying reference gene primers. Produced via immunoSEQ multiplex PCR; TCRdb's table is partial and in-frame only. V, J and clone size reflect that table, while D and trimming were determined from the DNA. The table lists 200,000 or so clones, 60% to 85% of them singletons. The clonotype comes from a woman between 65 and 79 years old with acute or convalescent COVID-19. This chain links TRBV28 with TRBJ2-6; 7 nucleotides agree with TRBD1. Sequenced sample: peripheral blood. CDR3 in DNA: TGTGCCAGCAGTTACAGGGGCTCTGGGGCCAACGTCCTGACTTTC. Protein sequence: CASSYRGSGANVLTF.